Given below is one T cell receptor beta chain in context. CDR3 length equals 14 residues. Germline CDR1 and CDR2: SGHNT and YYREEE (reference sequence). V was cut by 3 bases and J by 4 bases, with 12 bases left in between. The entry originates in a study of Ad26.COV2.S vaccination and SARS-CoV-2 variants. The treatment denotes: over 15 received Ad26.COV2.S at low or high dose, single or two shots; 5 received placebo; per-sample allocation not given. Sampling took place 63 days after the first vaccine or placebo injection. Some clones are missing from TCRdb's copy, which holds only in-frame ones; the method was immunoSEQ multiplex PCR. The table shows about 350,000 clones, with roughly 90% occurring only once.

V gene TRBV5-4 combines with J gene TRBJ2-3; D may correspond to TRBD1 or TRBD2 (5 bases each). The sample consisted of peripheral blood, taken in a trial of Ad26.COV2.S vaccine versus placebo. This receptor was identified in a person aged 18-65 years who received the Ad26.COV2.S COVID-19 vaccine or a placebo. CDR3 in DNA: TGTGCCAGCAGCTGGGACGCCGGGGCAGATACGCAGTATTTT. Translation: CASSWDAGADTQYF.